This T cell receptor (beta chain) stems from a study of a mutant IDH1 vaccine in newly diagnosed glioma. The overall study: Beforehand, treatment had been radiotherapy, temozolomide, or both; the majority received both.

The time point denotes: week 47, end of study. Each vaccine dose was 300 ug of mutant IDH1 20-mer peptide, with topical imiquimod. During weeks 1, 3, 5, 7, 11, 15, 19 and 23, patients received eight vaccinations. Donor diagnoses consisted of new WHO grade 3 or 4 IDH1-mutant, ATRX-lost astrocytomas. In this sample, this clone turned up once. What it binds is unknown. The method was immunoSEQ multiplex PCR; TCRdb's version includes in-frame clones alone and lacks a portion of them. This table has fewer than 45,000 clones, roughly 82% appearing once. There are 15 residues in the CDR3. V lost 1 base to trimming and J lost 10 bases; unmatched junction nucleotides: 10. Per germline, CDR1 GTSNPN and CDR2 SVGIG (reference sequence). Study-wide points: Pseudoprogression seemed unlinked to shifts in top peripheral T cell clonotypes.

The rearrangement uses TRBV30 and TRBJ1-6; TRBD1 matches at 7 bases. The sequence was obtained from a man between 18 and 29 years old with glioma. Some clones in this sample may be carry-over from other donors' samples. The sample in question was PBMCs, obtained from a glioma patient whose treatment included an IDH1 peptide vaccine. CDR3 nucleotide sequence: TGTGCCTGGAGTGCTTTAGCACAGGGGCGCTCACCCCTCCACTTT. This codes for CAWSALAQGRSPLHF.